The 13 T cell receptor beta chains reported below all come from one sample, sequenced in a study of blood T cell repertoires in COVID-19. Using immunoSEQ multiplex PCR, the repertoire was profiled, and TCRdb retains in-frame clones only, with some absent. The sample shows over 200,000 clones, around 90% of them seen only once. Sample: peripheral blood. The source of these receptors is a human donor in a cohort sampled during active COVID-19.

The chain uses TRBV7-2 and TRBJ1-3; weak D call: TRBD1 (5 bases). V was trimmed by 2 bases and J by 0 bases, leaving 5 bases between them. CDR1 SGHTA and CDR2 FQGNSA come from the germline V gene. The CDR3 covers 14 residues. CDR3 bases: TGTGCCAGCAGCTTAAGGGGCTCTGGAAACACCATATATTTT. Translating it yields CASSLRGSGNTIYF.

The chain is built from TRBV7-8 and TRBJ2-7; 13 bases fit TRBD2. Losses at the gene ends were 0 bases for V and 5 bases for J; bases not matched to a gene: 16. CDR1 is SGHVS and CDR2 is FQNEAQ in the germline V gene. This CDR3 region has 20 residues. The CDR3 here is CASSLALGGLAGRRGNEQYF. In nucleotides, the CDR3 is TGTGCCAGCAGCTTAGCGTTAGGGGGACTAGCGGGAAGGCGAGGGAACGAGCAGTACTTC.

This clone was detected only once. The chain links TRBV7-2 to TRBJ2-2; TRBD2 is a possible D gene (5 bases). Trimming took 3 bases from V and 8 from J, leaving 10 bases between them. Germline CDR1 reads SGHTA; CDR2 reads FQGNSA. The CDR3 loop spans 13 amino acids. The CDR3 reads CASSLGVLGELFF. CDR3 DNA sequence: TGTGCCAGCAGCTTGGGAGTACTGGGGGAGCTGTTTTTT.

The chain uses TRBV5-4 and TRBJ2-7; D may be TRBD2 (6 bases). V was clipped by 0 bases and J by 4 bases, with 17 bases between them. This CDR3 is 16 amino acids long. CDR1 is SGHNT, CDR2 YYREEE, per germline (reference sequence). The CDR3 sequence: CASSLGDSRASYEQYF. In DNA, the CDR3 is TGTGCCAGCAGCTTGGGGGACTCCAGAGCCTCTTACGAGCAGTACTTC.

The chain recombines TRBV2 with TRBJ2-1; 11 bases map to TRBD2. J was trimmed by 8 bases and V by 7 bases; bases with no gene match: 13. The CDR3 consists of 16 residues. CDR1 and CDR2 (germline): SNHLY, FYNNEI. The CDR3 is CASNLFSGRAGDEQFF. In DNA, the CDR3 is TGTGCCAGCAACCTCTTTAGCGGGAGGGCCGGAGATGAGCAGTTCTTC.

The V call is TRBV4-2, the J call TRBJ1-1; TRBD1 might be the D (6 bases). The CDR3 runs 19 residues. The germline V and J ends were trimmed by 3 bases and 0 bases, with 23 bases remaining between them. Germline CDR1 LGHNA, CDR2 YNFKEQ. The CDR3 is CASSHPLAGDLGMNTEAFF. In DNA, the CDR3 is TGTGCCAGCAGCCATCCCCTCGCAGGGGATCTTGGAATGAACACTGAAGCTTTCTTT.

The CDR3: CATLQDRASYEQYF. As DNA, the CDR3 is TGTGCCACCTTACAAGACAGGGCCTCCTACGAGCAGTACTTC. The chain links TRBV2 to TRBJ2-7; 7 bases align to TRBD1. V was clipped by 10 bases and J by 0 bases; unmatched bases: 9. The V gene's germline CDR1 is SNHLY and CDR2 FYNNEI. The CDR3 extends over 14 amino acids.

This chain links TRBV28 with TRBJ2-7; D call uncertain. CDR3 length: 12 amino acids. V dropped 6 bases and J dropped 0 bases, with 6 bases sitting between them. Germline V gene data show CDR1 as MDHEN and CDR2 as SYDVKM. CDR3 nucleotides: TGTGCCAGCAGCCCCGGCTCCTACGAGCAGTACTTC. Amino acid sequence: CASSPGSYEQYF.

The gene calls are TRBV5-8 and TRBJ2-3; D is possibly TRBD1 (6 bases). Per the germline V gene, CDR1 is SGHTS and CDR2 is YDEGEE. The CDR3 is made up of 15 amino acids. The germline V and J ends were trimmed by 5 bases and 0 bases, with 13 bases remaining between them. This chain's CDR3 is CASSKGDISTDTQYF. Written as DNA, the CDR3 is TGTGCCAGCAGTAAAGGGGACATTAGCACAGATACGCAGTATTTT.

The CDR3 spells CASSTPGQGTNYGYTF. DNA for the CDR3: TGTGCCAGCAGCACACCGGGACAGGGTACCAACTATGGCTACACCTTC. The chain is built from TRBV6-2 or TRBV6-3 and TRBJ1-2, with 9 bases aligning to TRBD1. CDR1 and CDR2 from the germline V gene are MNHEY and SVGEGT. Trimming cost V 6 bases and J 2 bases; bases outside gene matches: 10. CDR3 length: 16 residues.

The chain has TRBV6-1 and TRBJ1-5; the D gene is possibly TRBD1 (5 bases). Trimming stripped 2 bases from V and 4 bases from J, with 15 bases between. CDR1 is MNHNS and CDR2 is SASEGT in the germline V gene. The CDR3 consists of 16 residues. The CDR3: CASSEIFLRGNQPQHF. CDR3 nucleotide sequence: TGTGCCAGCAGTGAAATATTCCTGCGGGGGAATCAGCCCCAGCATTTT.

The chain recombines TRBV24-1 with TRBJ2-7; 7 bases are shared with TRBD2. J lost 1 base, V lost 3 bases, and 8 bases had no gene match. The CDR3 length is 16 residues. Germline lookup yields CDR1 KGHDR and CDR2 SFDVKD. The CDR3 bases are TGTGCCACCAGTGATCCCGGAACAGCGGGGTCCTACGAGCAGTACTTC. It codes for CATSDPGTAGSYEQYF.

The chain couples TRBV9 to TRBJ1-3; 8 nucleotides line up with TRBD1. Germline V lookup: CDR1 SGDLS, CDR2 YYNGEE. Trimming removed 0 bases from V and 3 bases from J; junction bases left unmatched: 5. The CDR3 has 16 amino acids. As DNA, the CDR3 is TGTGCCAGCAGCGTAGTTGGACAGGGTGATGGAAACACCATATATTTT. This gives the protein CASSVVGQGDGNTIYF.